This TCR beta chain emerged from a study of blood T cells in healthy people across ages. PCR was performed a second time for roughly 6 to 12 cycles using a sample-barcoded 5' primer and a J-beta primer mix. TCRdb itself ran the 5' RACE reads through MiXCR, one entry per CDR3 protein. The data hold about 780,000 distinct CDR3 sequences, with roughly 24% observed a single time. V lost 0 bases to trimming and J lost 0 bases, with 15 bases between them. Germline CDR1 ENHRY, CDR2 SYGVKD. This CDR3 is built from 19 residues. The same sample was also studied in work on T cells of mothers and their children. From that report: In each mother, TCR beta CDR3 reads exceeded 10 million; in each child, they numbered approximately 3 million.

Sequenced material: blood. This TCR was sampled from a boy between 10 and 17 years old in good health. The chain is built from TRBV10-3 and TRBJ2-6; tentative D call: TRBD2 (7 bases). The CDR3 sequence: CAISESGGASPSGANVLTF. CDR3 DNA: TGTGCCATCAGTGAGTCGGGGGGGGCGTCCCCCTCTGGGGCCAACGTCCTGACTTTC.